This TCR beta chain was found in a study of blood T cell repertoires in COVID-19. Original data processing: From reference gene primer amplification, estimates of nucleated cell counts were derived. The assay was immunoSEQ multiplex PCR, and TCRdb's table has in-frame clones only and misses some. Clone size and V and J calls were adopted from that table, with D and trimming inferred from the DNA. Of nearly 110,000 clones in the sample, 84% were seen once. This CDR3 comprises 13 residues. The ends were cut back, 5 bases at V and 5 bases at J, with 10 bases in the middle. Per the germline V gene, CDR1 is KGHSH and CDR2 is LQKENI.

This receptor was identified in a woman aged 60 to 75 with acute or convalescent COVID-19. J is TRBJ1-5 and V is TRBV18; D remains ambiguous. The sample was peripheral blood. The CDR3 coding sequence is TGTGCCAGCTCATCCCTCCAGGATCAGCCCCAGCATTTT. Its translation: CASSSLQDQPQHF.